This TCR beta chain comes out of a study of diagnostic markers for celiac disease (dated by TCRdb to the early 2020s). No count is recorded, though its frequency marks this clonotype as large (0.1 to 1%). What this receptor recognizes is not known. The run used an Illumina MiSeq. TCRdb reprocessed the reads and lists each CDR3 protein sequence as a single entry, with no DNA. This sample's table lists several thousand distinct CDR3 sequences. Clones ranked in the top ten supply 5.5% to 7% of the sample. Material for sequencing was either unsorted cells or a sorted T cell fraction (not recorded which). The clonotype comes from a human donor. This table probably holds off-target reads from a library built for another chain.

The CDR3 here reads CASSLYGSSYNSPLHF. The sequence joins TRBV7-8 to TRBJ1-6. For CDR1 and CDR2, the germline V gene lists SGHVS and FQNEAQ. The CDR3 goes from the cysteine to the phenylalanine over 16 residues. No DNA accompanies this entry.